This T cell receptor (beta chain) is from a study of early stage breast cancer tumors. TCRdb keeps only in-frame clones here, not all; method: immunoSEQ multiplex PCR. The repertoire includes roughly 57,000 clones, about 89% of them detected once, and about 5% sits in the top ten. CDR3 length: 15 residues. CDR1 and CDR2 (germline): MDHEN, SYDVKM. With 6 bases removed from V and 4 bases from J, the gap between germline ends came to 18 bases. Source material: blood. The rearrangement joins TRBV28 to TRBJ1-2, with D hard to call. The sequence was obtained from a person between 65 and 80 years old with breast cancer. For the CDR3, the DNA is TGTGCCAGCAGAACTCCGTTCATGTCAATCTATGGCTACACCTTC. Translating gives CASRTPFMSIYGYTF.